This T cell receptor (beta chain) was observed in a study of blood T cells in healthy people across ages. Between the trimmed V and J ends, which lost 2 bases and 0 bases, there was a span of 8 bases. CDR1 is MNHNS and CDR2 is SASEGT in the germline V gene. This CDR3 comprises 15 residues. Researchers collected about 10 milliliters of peripheral blood from every single donor. PBMCs were isolated at a quantity of at least 7 million per sample. The second PCR ran about 6 to 11 cycles with a sample-barcoded 5' primer and J-beta primers. Researchers report that a template-switch adaptor with 12 random nucleotides tagged each cDNA molecule. From the 5' RACE reads, TCRdb called clonotypes with MiXCR, one entry per CDR3 protein. This table has about 1,800,000 distinct CDR3 sequences, about 30% appearing once. In its sample, this clonotype was seen many times.

The chain has TRBV6-1 and TRBJ1-5; D not resolved. The material sequenced was blood. This sequence originates from a woman aged 25-40 years in good health. As DNA, the CDR3 is TGTGCCAGCAGTGAATACCAGTATAGCAATCAGCCCCAGCATTTT. Translating it yields CASSEYQYSNQPQHF.